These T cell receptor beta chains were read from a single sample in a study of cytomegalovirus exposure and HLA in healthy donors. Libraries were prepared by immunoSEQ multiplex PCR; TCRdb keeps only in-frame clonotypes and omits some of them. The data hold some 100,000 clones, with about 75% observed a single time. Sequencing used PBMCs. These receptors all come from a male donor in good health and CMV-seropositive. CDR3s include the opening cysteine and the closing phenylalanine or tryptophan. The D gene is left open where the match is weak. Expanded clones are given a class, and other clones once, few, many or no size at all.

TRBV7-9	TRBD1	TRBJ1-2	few	TGTGCCAGCAGCTCAGTTACAGGGGGCTATGGCTACACCTTC	CASSSVTGGYGYTF
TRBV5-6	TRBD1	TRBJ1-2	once	TGTGCCAGCAGAGCTGACAGGGACTATGGCTACACCTTC	CASRADRDYGYTF
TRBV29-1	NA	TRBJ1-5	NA	TGCAGCGTTGGAGGGCAGAATCAGCCCCAGCATTTT	CSVGGQNQPQHF
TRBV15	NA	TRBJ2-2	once	TGTGCCACCAGCAGGGGCCTACAGCTGAACACCGGGGAGCTGTTTTTT	CATSRGLQLNTGELFF
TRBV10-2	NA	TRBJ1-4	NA	TGCGCCAGCAACGAGAGGGGAGGTAATGAAAAACTGTTTTTT	CASNERGGNEKLFF
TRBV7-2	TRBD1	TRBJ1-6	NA	TGTGCCAGCAGCTTAACCGGGACAGGGGGGTACCCACCCCTCCACTTT	CASSLTGTGGYPPLHF
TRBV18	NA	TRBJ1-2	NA	TGTGCCAGCTCACCGAGACAGGCCGGAGCTAACTATGGCTACACCTTC	CASSPRQAGANYGYTF
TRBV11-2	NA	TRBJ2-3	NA	TGTGCCAGCAGCTTCGCTTATTGGCGGGGCGAAAGAACGCAGTATTTT	CASSFAYWRGERTQYF
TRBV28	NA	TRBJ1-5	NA	TGTGCCAGCAGCACAGGGAGAGGGGGCAATCAGCCCCAGCATTTT	CASSTGRGGNQPQHF
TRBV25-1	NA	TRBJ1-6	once	TGTGCCAGCACGGGGGGACCCAATTCACCCCTCCACTTT	CASTGGPNSPLHF